These 20 T cell receptor beta chains came from one sample sequenced in a study of T cell repertoires in cytomegalovirus infection. Which antigens these TCRs recognize remains unknown. TCRdb called the reads again in MiXCR, with one record for every CDR3 protein. The table shows about 920,000 distinct CDR3 sequences, with roughly 30% occurring only once. The specimen was cultured CD8+ T cells from PBMCs, collected from culture after CMV antigen stimulation. The receptors here all came from a human donor in good health (CMV status not recorded). Some clones in this sample may be carry-over from other donors' samples.

Ten or more counts support this clonotype. The CDR3 spells CASSYRDRGYNEQFF. CDR3 DNA: TGTGCCAGCAGTTACCGGGACAGGGGCTACAATGAGCAGTTCTTC. The chain uses TRBV6-5 and TRBJ2-1; 10 nucleotides line up with TRBD1. The V segment lost 2 bases and the J segment 3 bases; nucleotides outside the gene matches: 1. Germline V gene data show CDR1 as MNHEY and CDR2 as SVGAGI. The CDR3 length is 15 residues.

The table lists this clonotype with many counts. The chain recombines TRBV7-9 with TRBJ2-1; D is unresolved. Trimming took off 6 bases at V and 6 bases at J, with 6 bases between the two ends. Per germline, CDR1 SEHNR and CDR2 FQNEAQ (reference sequence). This CDR3 has 11 amino acids. CDR3 nucleotides: TGTGCCAGCAGGGCCGCCAATGAGCAGTTCTTC. This translates into CASRAANEQFF.

The sample holds many counts of this clonotype. This chain links TRBV7-2 with TRBJ2-1, with 11 bases lining up with TRBD2. This CDR3 is built from 18 residues. V lost 5 bases and J lost 0; bases outside the gene matches: 9. Germline V lookup: CDR1 SGHTA, CDR2 FQGNSA. CDR3 residues: CASSQLAGAVFSYNEQFF. The CDR3 nucleotides are TGTGCCAGCAGCCAACTAGCGGGGGCCGTCTTCTCCTACAATGAGCAGTTCTTC.

The table lists this clonotype with a few counts. The gene calls are TRBV27 and TRBJ1-6; D is undetermined. The CDR3 spans 12 residues. Germline CDR1 and CDR2: MNHEY and SMNVEV (reference sequence). V was shortened by 0 bases and J by 9 bases, with 3 bases between the two germline ends. The CDR3 nucleotides read TGTGCCAGCAGTTTATCGAGTTCACCCCTCCACTTT. It specifies CASSLSSSPLHF.

This clonotype was seen only a few times. In DNA form, the CDR3 reads TGTGCCAGCAGTCATCAGAGTTTGAACACTGAAGCTTTCTTT. Amino acids: CASSHQSLNTEAFF. This chain links TRBV6-1 with TRBJ1-1, with D unresolved. The germline V and J ends were trimmed by 5 bases and 0 bases, with 10 bases remaining between them. Germline V gene lookup returns CDR1 MNHNS and CDR2 SASEGT. CDR3 size: 14 residues.

As to this clonotype: This may stem from a read error, because a much larger clone lies one nucleotide away. This rearrangement joins TRBV7-2 to TRBJ2-3; a weak D match, TRBD2 (7 bases). Germline CDR1 reads SGHTA; CDR2 reads FQGNSA. The CDR3 extends over 16 amino acids. Deletions cut 0 bases from V and 5 bases from J, with 15 bases between. The chain's CDR3 is CASSLAGGRTKDTQYF. CDR3 DNA sequence: TGTGCCAGCAGCTTAGCGGGGGGGCGGACCAAAGATACGCAGTATTTT.

This clonotype appeared a few times. The CDR3 DNA reads as TGTGCCAGCAGCCCCCTTCAGACAGGGGGCCTCGGAAAACTGTTTTTT. Translation gives CASSPLQTGGLGKLFF. The V and J genes are TRBV7-6 and TRBJ1-4; TRBD1 matches 10 bases. Germline V gene lookup returns CDR1 SGHVS and CDR2 FNYEAQ. This CDR3 spans 16 amino acids. V was pared by 5 bases and J by 10 bases, with 13 bases of the junction left unmatched.

J is TRBJ1-1 and V is TRBV18; the D gene is possibly TRBD1 (6 bases). V was trimmed by 2 bases and J by 4 bases, leaving 14 bases between them. CDR1 and CDR2 (germline): KGHSH, LQKENI. CDR3 length: 15 amino acids. CDR3 sequence reads: CASSPRAGEFTEAFF. The CDR3, as DNA: TGTGCCAGCTCACCAAGGGCAGGGGAGTTCACTGAAGCTTTCTTT.

This clonotype has ten or more counts. The chain uses TRBV7-8 and TRBJ2-3; D unresolved. Deletions cut 5 bases from V and 2 bases from J, with 14 bases between. Germline V lookup: CDR1 SGHVS, CDR2 FQNEAQ. This CDR3 has 15 residues. The CDR3 coding sequence is TGTGCCAGCAGCACCCCTAGTTCTCCCACAGATACGCAGTATTTT. This translates into CASSTPSSPTDTQYF. Variable domain in full (rest from reference TRBV7-8 and TRBJ2-3): GAGVSQSPRYKVAKRGQDVALRCDPISGHVSLFWYQQALGQGPEFLTYFQNEAQLDKSGLPSDRFFAERPEGSVSTLKIQRTQQEDSAVYLCASSTPSSPTDTQYFGPGTRLTVL.

CDR3 in amino acids: CASSQYLAGGAANEQFF. The DNA of the CDR3 is TGCGCCAGCAGCCAGTATTTAGCGGGGGGGGCAGCCAATGAGCAGTTCTTC. J is TRBJ2-1 and V is TRBV4-1; 11 bases map to TRBD2. V was pared by 3 bases and J by 6 bases, with 10 bases of the junction left unmatched. Germline CDR1 and CDR2: MGHRA and YSYEKL. The CDR3 loop spans 17 amino acids.

The V call is TRBV19, the J call TRBJ2-7; 9 bases map to TRBD1. Germline assignment: CDR1 LNHDA and CDR2 SQIVND (reference sequence). CDR3 length equals 13 residues. Trimming removed 5 bases from V and 5 bases from J; junction bases left unmatched: 4. Here the CDR3 reads CASSRQGGNEQYF. The CDR3 DNA sequence: TGTGCCAGTAGTCGACAGGGGGGGAACGAGCAGTACTTC.

In its sample, this clonotype was seen a few times. The V and J genes are TRBV19 and TRBJ1-6; D remains unclear. Per the germline V gene, CDR1 is LNHDA and CDR2 is SQIVND (reference sequence). The CDR3 covers 16 residues. V was trimmed by 6 bases and J by 4 bases, leaving 16 bases between them. This chain's CDR3 is CASSPRWSEYNSPLHF. The CDR3, as DNA: TGTGCCAGTAGCCCCCGGTGGTCAGAATATAATTCACCCCTCCACTTT.

This clonotype was counted a single time. The CDR3 sequence is CASSCAEGEGETQYF. CDR3 nucleotides: TGCGCCAGCAGCTGCGCTGAAGGGGAGGGAGAGACCCAGTACTTC. This chain uses TRBV5-1 with TRBJ2-5; 7 nucleotides align to TRBD2. The CDR3 is 15 residues long. V was clipped by 3 bases and J by 4 bases; unmatched bases: 9. Germline V gene sequence: CDR1 SGHRS, CDR2 YFSETQ.

This clonotype has just a few counts. This chain joins TRBV2 and TRBJ2-3, with D maybe TRBD2 (5 bases). Germline V gene data show CDR1 as SNHLY and CDR2 as FYNNEI. With 10 bases removed from V and 5 bases from J, the gap between germline ends came to 25 bases. The CDR3 covers 16 residues. The CDR3 loop reads CAIPSRRWGNGDTQYF. The CDR3 nucleotides read TGTGCCATCCCTTCAAGGAGGTGGGGAAACGGAGATACGCAGTATTTT.

The V call is TRBV6-5, the J call TRBJ2-7; D gene ambiguous. CDR1 and CDR2 (germline): MNHEY, SVGAGI. CDR3 length: 15 amino acids. The V end was cut by 2 bases, the J end by 3 bases, with 14 bases between. Here the CDR3 DNA reads TGTGCCAGCAGTTACGACAACCCCTGGGGCTACGAGCAGTACTTC. Translation: CASSYDNPWGYEQYF.

This clonotype was counted a few times. The chain couples TRBV29-1 to TRBJ2-7, with D uncertain. Germline values: CDR1 SQVTM, CDR2 ANQGSEA. Trimming took 4 bases from V and 4 from J, leaving 8 bases between them. There are 11 residues in the CDR3. This CDR3 reads CSVGRRYEQYF. CDR3 DNA sequence: TGCAGCGTTGGAAGACGTTACGAGCAGTACTTC.

V usage is TRBV5-8 and J usage is TRBJ1-2; D remains ambiguous. CDR1 SGHTS and CDR2 YDEGEE come from the germline V gene. CDR3 length: 13 amino acids. The V and J ends lost 1 base and 4 bases respectively, with 8 bases between them. The CDR3 is CASSLSPAYGYTF. Written as DNA, the CDR3 is TGTGCCAGCAGCTTGTCGCCCGCCTATGGCTACACCTTC.

About this clonotype itself: A much larger clone sits a single nucleotide away, making a read error possible. The chain uses TRBV12-3 or TRBV12-4 and TRBJ1-1; 7 bases agree with TRBD1. The CDR3 loop spans 14 amino acids. After removal of 10 bases from V and 5 bases from J, the junction contained 13 bases not matched to a gene. The CDR3 coding sequence is TGTGCCAACAGCCAGACAGGGATGAGGACTGAAGCTTTCTTT. Protein: CANSQTGMRTEAFF.

The genes are TRBV27 and TRBJ1-5, with no clear D. This CDR3 has 13 residues. CDR1 and CDR2 (germline): MNHEY, SMNVEV (reference sequence). Deletions cut 8 bases from V and 4 bases from J, with 12 bases between. The CDR3 bases are TGTGCCAGCCAGTCAAGGGAGAATCAGCCCCAGCATTTT. Its protein is CASQSRENQPQHF.

This clonotype has a handful of counts. A read error is likely here: a far larger clone is one base away. V usage is TRBV6-2 or TRBV6-3 and J usage is TRBJ2-1; no clear D. Germline V gene data show CDR1 as MNHEY and CDR2 as SVGEGT. The CDR3 has 12 residues. V was trimmed by 1 base and J by 7 bases, leaving 5 bases between them. CDR3 in amino acids: CASSYYGNEQFF. CDR3 nucleotides: TGTGCCAGCAGTTACTATGGGAATGAGCAGTTCTTC.